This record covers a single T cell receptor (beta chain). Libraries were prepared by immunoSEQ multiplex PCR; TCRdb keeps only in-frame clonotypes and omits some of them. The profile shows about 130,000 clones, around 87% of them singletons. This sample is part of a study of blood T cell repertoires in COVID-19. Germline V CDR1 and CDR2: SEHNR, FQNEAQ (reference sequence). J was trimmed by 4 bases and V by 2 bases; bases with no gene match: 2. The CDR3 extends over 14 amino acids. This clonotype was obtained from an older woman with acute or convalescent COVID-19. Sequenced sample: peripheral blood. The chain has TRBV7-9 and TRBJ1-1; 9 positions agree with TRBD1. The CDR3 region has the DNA TGTGCCAGCAGCTTAACGACAGGGGGCACTGAAGCTTTCTTT. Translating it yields CASSLTTGGTEAFF. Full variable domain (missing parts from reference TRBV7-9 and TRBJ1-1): DTGVSQNPRHKITKRGQNVTFRCDPISEHNRLYWYRQTLGQGPEFLTYFQNEAQLEKSRLLSDRFSAERPKGSFSTLEIQRTEQGDSAMYLCASSLTTGGTEAFFGQGTRLTVV.